A selection of T cell receptor beta chains follows, all from one sample in a study of response to subunit inactivated influenza vaccine. Each CDR3 protein gets one entry after TCRdb re-called the RT-PCR reads with MiXCR. Of around 170,000 distinct CDR3 sequences in the sample, around 11% are singletons; the top ten hold approximately 39%. The sequencing here drew on CD8+ T cells sorted from PBMCs, taken around 2 years after vaccination. These receptors were obtained from a man aged 50 to 69 who received an inactivated influenza vaccine. Each CDR3 is given with its conserved first and last residue. Each record gives: J gene, clone size, V gene, D gene, CDR3 length, CDR3 protein, CDR3 DNA. A D gene is named only where the DNA matches it firmly. Expanded clones are given a class, and other clones once, few, many or no size at all.

TRBJ2-1,few,TRBV29-1,.,15,CSVEGGALPLAEQFF,TGCAGCGTTGAAGGGGGGGCTCTACCGTTGGCGGAGCAGTTCTTC
TRBJ1-3,.,TRBV5-6,.,13,CASSENPWDTIYF,TGTGCCAGCAGTGAAAATCCCTGGGACACCATATATTTT
TRBJ2-5,few,TRBV15,TRBD1,15,CATSRVKGASETQYF,TGTGCCACCAGCAGAGTTAAGGGGGCCTCAGAGACCCAGTACTTC
TRBJ2-5,few,TRBV7-9,TRBD2,17,CASSLADVAGEQETQYF,TGTGCCAGCAGCTTAGCCGACGTAGCGGGAGAGCAAGAGACCCAGTACTTC
TRBJ2-7,.,TRBV12-3/TRBV12-4,TRBD1,15,CASRSDGTGSYEQYF,TGTGCCAGCAGATCAGATGGGACAGGGAGCTACGAGCAGTACTTC
TRBJ2-3,.,TRBV4-2,.,15,CASSPEGLLTDTQYF,TGTGCCAGCAGCCCCGAGGGACTGCTCACAGATACGCAGTATTTT
TRBJ2-2,.,TRBV9,TRBD1,16,CASSRTGGIGTGELFF,TGTGCCAGCAGTAGGACAGGGGGCATCGGCACCGGGGAGCTGTTTTTT
TRBJ2-5,few,TRBV28,TRBD1,13,CASIGQDQETQYF,TGTGCCAGCATTGGACAGGACCAAGAGACCCAGTACTTC
TRBJ1-1,many,TRBV4-2,TRBD1,16,CASSQARTGLNTEAFF,TGTGCCAGCAGCCAAGCTAGGACAGGCTTAAACACTGAAGCTTTCTTT
TRBJ2-7,.,TRBV5-8,TRBD2,16,CASSLGVAGGPDEQYF,TGTGCCAGCAGCTTGGGGGTAGCGGGAGGCCCCGACGAGCAGTACTTC
TRBJ1-5,few,TRBV28,TRBD1,14,CASRPTGINQPQHF,TGTGCCAGCAGGCCGACAGGGATCAATCAGCCCCAGCATTTT
TRBJ1-4,few,TRBV4-3,.,15,CASSQGVTTNEKLFF,TGCGCCAGCAGCCAAGGGGTCACAACTAATGAAAAACTGTTTTTT
TRBJ2-3,many,TRBV12-3/TRBV12-4,TRBD1,15,CASSGTATSTDTQYF,TGTGCCAGTTCCGGGACAGCGACTAGCACAGATACGCAGTATTTT
TRBJ1-4,few,TRBV7-6,.,16,CASSLGAAGETEKLFF,TGTGCCAGCAGCTTAGGCGCAGCAGGGGAGACTGAAAAACTGTTTTTT
TRBJ2-1,.,TRBV7-8,TRBD2,17,CASSFSPGRAGYNEQFF,TGTGCCAGCAGCTTTTCGCCCGGGAGGGCCGGCTACAATGAGCAGTTCTTC
TRBJ1-4,.,TRBV4-1,TRBD1,16,CASSQFWGQINEKLFF,TGCGCCAGCAGCCAATTCTGGGGACAGATTAATGAAAAACTGTTTTTT
TRBJ2-3,.,TRBV21-1,.,15,CASKTGTSGTDTQYF,TGTGCCAGCAAGACCGGGACTAGCGGAACAGATACGCAGTATTTT
TRBJ2-1,few,TRBV4-3,.,15,CASSQAVAAYNEQFF,TGCGCCAGCAGCCAAGCCGTGGCGGCTTACAATGAGCAGTTCTTC
TRBJ2-1,.,TRBV5-1,TRBD1,15,CASSPDRGAYNEQFF,TGCGCCAGCAGCCCGGACAGGGGCGCCTACAATGAGCAGTTCTTC
TRBJ1-2,.,TRBV5-5,TRBD1,13,CASSPDRVVGYTF,TGTGCCAGCAGCCCGGACAGGGTTGTTGGCTACACCTTC
TRBJ1-3,few,TRBV3-1,.,16,CASSHSRISSGNTIYF,TGTGCCAGCAGCCATTCCCGGATATCCTCTGGAAACACCATATATTTT
TRBJ2-1,.,TRBV2,.,15,CASSESPSWGDEQFF,TGTGCCAGCAGTGAATCACCGTCATGGGGGGATGAGCAGTTCTTC
TRBJ2-5,many,TRBV9,TRBD2,15,CASSSLLAGVETQYF,TGTGCCAGCAGCTCGCTACTAGCGGGAGTGGAGACCCAGTACTTC
TRBJ2-7,many,TRBV4-3,TRBD2,17,CASSQDSLAGGTYEQYF,TGCGCCAGCAGCCAAGATTCGCTAGCGGGAGGAACCTACGAGCAGTACTTC
TRBJ2-1,few,TRBV6-5,.,16,CASSYPSLGPGYEQFF,TGTGCCAGCAGTTACCCATCGTTAGGGCCGGGGTATGAGCAGTTCTTC
TRBJ1-4,.,TRBV11-2,.,13,CASSLTGPGRLFF,TGTGCCAGCAGCTTAACAGGCCCGGGACGGCTGTTTTTT